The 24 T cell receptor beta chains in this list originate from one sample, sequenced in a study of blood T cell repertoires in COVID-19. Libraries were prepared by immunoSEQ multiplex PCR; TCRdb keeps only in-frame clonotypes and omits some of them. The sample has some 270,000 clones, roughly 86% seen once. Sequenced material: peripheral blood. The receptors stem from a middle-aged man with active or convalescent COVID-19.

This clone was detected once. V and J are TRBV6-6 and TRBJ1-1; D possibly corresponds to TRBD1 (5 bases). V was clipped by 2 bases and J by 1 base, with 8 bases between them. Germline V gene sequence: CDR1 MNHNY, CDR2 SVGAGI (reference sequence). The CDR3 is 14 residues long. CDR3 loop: CASSYGASNTEAFF. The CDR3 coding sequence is TGTGCCAGCAGTTACGGGGCATCGAACACTGAAGCTTTCTTT.

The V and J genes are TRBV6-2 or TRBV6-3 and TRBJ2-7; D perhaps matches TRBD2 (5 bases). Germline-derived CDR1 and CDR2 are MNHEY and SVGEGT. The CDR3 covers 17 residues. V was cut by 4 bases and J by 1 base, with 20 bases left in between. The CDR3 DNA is TGTGCCAGCAGTTCGGGATTCAGACTCGCTCAGTCCTACGAGCAGTACTTC. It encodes CASSSGFRLAQSYEQYF.

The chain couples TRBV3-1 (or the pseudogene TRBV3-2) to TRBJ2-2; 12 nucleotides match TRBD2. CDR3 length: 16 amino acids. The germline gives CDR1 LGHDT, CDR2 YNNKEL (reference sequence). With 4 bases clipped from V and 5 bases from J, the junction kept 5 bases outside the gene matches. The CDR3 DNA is TGTGCCAGCAGCCTCATCGGGACTAGCGGGACCGGGGAGCTGTTTTTT. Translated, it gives CASSLIGTSGTGELFF.

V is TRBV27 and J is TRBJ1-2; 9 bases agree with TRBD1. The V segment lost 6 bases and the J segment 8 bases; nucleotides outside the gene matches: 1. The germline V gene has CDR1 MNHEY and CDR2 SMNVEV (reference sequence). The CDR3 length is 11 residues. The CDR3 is CASRTGGGYTF. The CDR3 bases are TGTGCCAGCAGGACAGGGGGGGGCTACACCTTC.

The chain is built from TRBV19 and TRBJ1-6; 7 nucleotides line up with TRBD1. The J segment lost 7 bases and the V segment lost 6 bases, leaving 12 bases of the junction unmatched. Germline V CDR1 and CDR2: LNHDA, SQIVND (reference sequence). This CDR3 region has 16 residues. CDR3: CASRLNARDRNSPLHF. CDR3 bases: TGTGCCAGTAGGTTAAACGCACGGGACAGAAATTCACCCCTCCACTTT.

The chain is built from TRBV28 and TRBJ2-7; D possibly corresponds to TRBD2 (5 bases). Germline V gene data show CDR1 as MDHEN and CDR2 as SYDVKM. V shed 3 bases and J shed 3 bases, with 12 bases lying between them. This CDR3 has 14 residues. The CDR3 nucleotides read TGTGCCAGCAGTTTCCGAGGGTCCGGCTACGAGCAGTACTTC. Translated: CASSFRGSGYEQYF.

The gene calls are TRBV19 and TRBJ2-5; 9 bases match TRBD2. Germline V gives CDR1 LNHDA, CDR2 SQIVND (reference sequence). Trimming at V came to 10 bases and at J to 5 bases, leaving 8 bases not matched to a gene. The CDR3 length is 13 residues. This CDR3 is CATAGGMKETQYF. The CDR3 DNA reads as TGTGCCACAGCGGGGGGTATGAAGGAGACCCAGTACTTC. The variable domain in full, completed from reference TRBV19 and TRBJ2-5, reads DGGITQSPKYLFRKEGQNVTLSCEQNLNHDAMYWYRQDPGQGLRLIYYSQIVNDFQKGDIAEGYSVSREKKESFPLTVTSAQKNPTAFYLCATAGGMKETQYFGPGTRLLVL.

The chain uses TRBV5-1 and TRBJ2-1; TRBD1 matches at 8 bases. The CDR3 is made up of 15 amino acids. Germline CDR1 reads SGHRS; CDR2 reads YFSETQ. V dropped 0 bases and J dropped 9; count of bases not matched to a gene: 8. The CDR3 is CASSLAVDRGGEQFF. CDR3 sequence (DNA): TGCGCCAGCAGCTTGGCCGTTGACAGGGGAGGTGAGCAGTTCTTC.

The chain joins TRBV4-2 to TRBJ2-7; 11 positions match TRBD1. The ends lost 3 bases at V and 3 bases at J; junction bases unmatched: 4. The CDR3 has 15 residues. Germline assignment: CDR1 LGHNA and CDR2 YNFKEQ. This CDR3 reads CASSHPGQGDYEQYF. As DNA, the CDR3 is TGTGCCAGCAGCCACCCGGGACAGGGGGACTACGAGCAGTACTTC.

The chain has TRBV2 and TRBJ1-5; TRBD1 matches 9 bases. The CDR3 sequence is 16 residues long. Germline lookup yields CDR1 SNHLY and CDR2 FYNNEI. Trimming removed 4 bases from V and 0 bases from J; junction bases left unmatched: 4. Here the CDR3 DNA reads TGTGCCAGCAGTGGAGGGACAGGGATTAGCAATCAGCCCCAGCATTTT. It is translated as CASSGGTGISNQPQHF.

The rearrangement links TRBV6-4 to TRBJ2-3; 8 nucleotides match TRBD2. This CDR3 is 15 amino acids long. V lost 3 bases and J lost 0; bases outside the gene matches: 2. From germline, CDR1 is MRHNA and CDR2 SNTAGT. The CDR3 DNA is TGTGCCAGCAGTGAGGTAGCGGGGAGCACAGATACGCAGTATTTT. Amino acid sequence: CASSEVAGSTDTQYF.

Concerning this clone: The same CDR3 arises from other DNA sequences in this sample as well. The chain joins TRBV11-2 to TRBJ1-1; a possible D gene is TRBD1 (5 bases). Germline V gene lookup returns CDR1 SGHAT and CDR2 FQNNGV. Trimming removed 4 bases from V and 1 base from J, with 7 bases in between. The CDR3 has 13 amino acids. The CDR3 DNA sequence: TGTGCCAGCAGCTCCGACAGGAACACTGAAGCTTTCTTT. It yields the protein CASSSDRNTEAFF.

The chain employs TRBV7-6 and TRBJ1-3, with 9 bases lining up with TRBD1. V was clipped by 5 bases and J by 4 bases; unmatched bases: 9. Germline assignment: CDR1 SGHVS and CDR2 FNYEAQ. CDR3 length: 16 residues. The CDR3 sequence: CASSPIQGARGNTIYF. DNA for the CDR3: TGTGCCAGCAGCCCGATACAGGGGGCAAGGGGAAACACCATATATTTT.

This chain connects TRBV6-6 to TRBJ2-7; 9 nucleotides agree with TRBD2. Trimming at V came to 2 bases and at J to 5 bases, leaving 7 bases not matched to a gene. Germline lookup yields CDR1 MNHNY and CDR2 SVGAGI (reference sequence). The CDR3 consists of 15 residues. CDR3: CASSYGRGGLNEQYF. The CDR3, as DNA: TGTGCCAGCAGTTACGGGCGGGGGGGCCTCAACGAGCAGTACTTC.

CDR3 sequence (DNA): TGTGCCAGTAGTATCCCGGGACAGCCTAACTATGGCTACACCTTC. Translated: CASSIPGQPNYGYTF. The J gene is TRBJ1-2, the V gene TRBV19, with 7 bases fitting TRBD1. The CDR3 contains 15 residues. Trimming took 3 bases from V and 0 from J; bases not matched to a gene: 4. Germline CDR1 LNHDA, CDR2 SQIVND (reference sequence).

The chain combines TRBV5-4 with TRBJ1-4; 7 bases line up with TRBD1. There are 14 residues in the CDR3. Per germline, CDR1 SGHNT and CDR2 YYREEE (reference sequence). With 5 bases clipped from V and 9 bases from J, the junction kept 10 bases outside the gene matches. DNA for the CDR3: TGTGCCAGCAGTTCTACCAAGGGACAGAAAAAACTGTTTTTT. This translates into CASSSTKGQKKLFF.

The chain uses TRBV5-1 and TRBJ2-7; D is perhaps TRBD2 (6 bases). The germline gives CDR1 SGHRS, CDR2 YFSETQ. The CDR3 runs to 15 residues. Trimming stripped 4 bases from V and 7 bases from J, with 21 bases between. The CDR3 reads CASSLRTGGGIEQYF. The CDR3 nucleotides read TGCGCCAGCAGCCTACGGACCGGGGGAGGTATTGAGCAGTACTTC.

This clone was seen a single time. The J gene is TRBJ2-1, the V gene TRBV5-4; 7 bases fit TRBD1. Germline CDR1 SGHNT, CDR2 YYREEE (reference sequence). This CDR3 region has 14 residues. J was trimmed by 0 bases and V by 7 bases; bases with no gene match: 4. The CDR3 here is CASYAGGSYNEQFF. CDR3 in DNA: TGTGCCAGCTACGCAGGGGGCTCCTACAATGAGCAGTTCTTC.

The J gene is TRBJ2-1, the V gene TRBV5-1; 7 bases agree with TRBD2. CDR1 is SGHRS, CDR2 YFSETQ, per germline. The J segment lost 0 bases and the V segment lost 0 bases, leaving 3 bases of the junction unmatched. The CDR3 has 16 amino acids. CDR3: CASSLVRGSSYNEQFF. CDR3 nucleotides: TGCGCCAGCAGCTTGGTGCGGGGGTCCTCCTACAATGAGCAGTTCTTC.

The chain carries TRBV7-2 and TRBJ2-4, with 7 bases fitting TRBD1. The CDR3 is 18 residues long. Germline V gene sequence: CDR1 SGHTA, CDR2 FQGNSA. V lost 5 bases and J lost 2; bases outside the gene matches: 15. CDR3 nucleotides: TGTGCCAGCAGCCAGACAGGGTTCCCTATGAATTCCAAAAACATTCAGTACTTC. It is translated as CASSQTGFPMNSKNIQYF.

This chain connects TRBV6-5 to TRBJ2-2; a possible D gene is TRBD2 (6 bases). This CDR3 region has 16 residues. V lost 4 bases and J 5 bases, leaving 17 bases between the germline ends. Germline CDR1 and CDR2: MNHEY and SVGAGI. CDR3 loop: CASSSPGDQWTGELFF. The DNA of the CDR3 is TGTGCCAGCAGTTCGCCGGGAGACCAATGGACCGGGGAGCTGTTTTTT.

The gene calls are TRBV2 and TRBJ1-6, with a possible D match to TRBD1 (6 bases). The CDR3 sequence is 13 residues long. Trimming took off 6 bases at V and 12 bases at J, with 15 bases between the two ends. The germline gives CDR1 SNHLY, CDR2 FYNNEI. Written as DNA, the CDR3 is TGTGCCAGCAGCGAAAGTAAGGGACAACCCCTCCACTTT. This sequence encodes CASSESKGQPLHF.

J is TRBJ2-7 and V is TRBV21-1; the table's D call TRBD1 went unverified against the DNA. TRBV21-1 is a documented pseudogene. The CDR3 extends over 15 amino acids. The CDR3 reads CASSKENTAYYEQYF. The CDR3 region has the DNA TGTGCCAGCAGCAAAGAAAATACAGCTTACTACGAGCAGTACTTC.

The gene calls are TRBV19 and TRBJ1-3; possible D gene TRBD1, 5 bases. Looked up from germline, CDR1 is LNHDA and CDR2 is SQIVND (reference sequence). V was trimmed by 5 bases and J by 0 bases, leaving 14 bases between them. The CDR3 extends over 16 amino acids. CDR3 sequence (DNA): TGTGCCAGTAGTCTACCAGGGCTTCCCTCTGGAAACACCATATATTTT. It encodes CASSLPGLPSGNTIYF.